This TCR beta chain is from a study of T cell repertoires in cytomegalovirus infection. Comment on this clonotype: Its antigen is unknown.

Study-level results: The ex vivo response was dominated by HLA-C-restricted CMV-specific TCR beta clonotypes.

TCRdb re-called the reads through MiXCR, storing one row per CDR3 protein. The table records 900,000 to 950,000 distinct CDR3 sequences, around 30% of them present only once. The sample was cultured CD8+ T cells from PBMCs, taken from culture after CMV antigen stimulation. This sequence originates from a human donor in good health (CMV status not recorded). Some clones in this sample may be carry-over from other donors' samples.

CDR3 loop: CASKAEDSLTMNTGELFF. CDR3 nucleotide sequence: TGTGCCAGCAAGGCAGAGGACAGCCTTACCATGAACACCGGGGAGCTGTTTTTT. The genes are TRBV9 and TRBJ2-2, with D possibly TRBD1 on 6 matching bases. The CDR3 runs to 18 residues. Germline V CDR1 and CDR2: SGDLS, YYNGEE. V was trimmed by 6 bases and J by 1 base, leaving 22 bases between them.